What follows describes a single T cell receptor (beta chain). Its antigen is unknown. There are no base qualities to consult, and no much larger clone falls within one base. The sample originates from a study of cytomegalovirus exposure and HLA in healthy donors (dated by TCRdb to about 2017). At the level of the whole study: An earlier analysis of about 560 of the donors reported about 300 Gb of sequence data and approximately 120 million unique TCR beta sequences obtained from about 180 million T cells. About 320 gigabases of sequencing data and tens of millions of unique TCR sequences were included in an early release covering roughly 700 HLA-typed donors. The genetic ancestry cluster associated with self-reported Caucasian donors included roughly four fifths of the roughly 400 genotyped donors. The study aimed to test whether signatures of past pathogen exposure could be identified by cataloging public T cell receptors. The study profiled the T cell repertoires of hundreds of subjects by immunosequencing and related them to cytomegalovirus serostatus. Besides the first cohort of around 670 subjects, a separate validation cohort made up of around 120 different subjects was used. The study combined high-throughput TCR immunosequencing, statistical association of individual TCRs with disease status, and machine learning to predict cytomegalovirus infection status. A later analysis re-analyzed previously published TCR beta repertoires from 666 donors and added high-resolution HLA genotyping to study TCR occurrence patterns. In the later analysis, no new phenotypic data were used to find candidate immune exposures; instead, reliance was placed on TCR beta sequences and their occurrence across donors. In an earlier analysis of around 540 of the donors, high-throughput TCR beta sequencing was used to judge whether each TCR beta V gene segment behaved as functional or pseudogenic. Donor age, sex, ethnicity and CMV serostatus were collected together with the repertoire data. Genome-wide SNP genotypes for about 55% of the 666 donors were used in a later genetic analysis, which treated that subset as a discovery cohort. Every discovery cohort repertoire had been produced on one sequencing platform. Class I and class II HLA loci were covered by the typing at four-digit resolution. The number of typed donors differed by locus: about 620-630 for A, B, C, DRB1 and DQB1; 500 to 550 for DQA1; 606 for DPA1; and 400 to 480 for DPB1. Because of strong linkage in the cohort, roughly five DR-DQ haplotypes were treated as single units for association and clustering. On average, 235,054 unique TCR beta nucleotide sequences were sequenced per donor among 398 genotyped donors of the cohort, with 15% to 20% of those sequences being non-productive.

Library preparation was by the immunoSEQ multiplex PCR assay. For the multiplex PCR, a mixture combining 60 forward primers for TCR Vbeta segments and 13 reverse primers for TCR Jbeta segments was used. The CDR3 region of rearranged TCR beta genes was amplified from genomic DNA with a multiplex PCR assay. The Illumina HiSeq System was used to sequence the amplified TCR beta libraries as 87-base-pair reads. In the paper's pipeline: A later analysis tallied some 79 million unique TCR beta chains across the 600 to 700 repertoires, and approximately 12 million of those chains were shared by two or more donors. A nearest-neighbor algorithm error-corrected the raw reads and collapsed the reads into unique sequences, merging closely related sequences to remove PCR and sequencing errors. V, D and J gene segments were assigned by aligning CDR3 sequences to IMGT reference sequences. For a sequence to be retained, a match of at least six nucleotides to both a V gene segment and a J gene segment was required. Rearrangements were called productive when the CDR3 lacked stop codons and stayed in frame with V and J; all others were non-productive. Following IMGT convention, CDR3 was defined as the stretch from the second conserved V-encoded cysteine up to the conserved J-encoded phenylalanine. The earlier analysis of about 620 of the donors excluded sequences that lacked an unambiguous match to a single V gene segment. An earlier analysis of some 610 of the donors called V segments functional above 56.7% productive rearrangements and segregating when the between-donor standard deviation exceeded 5%. A statistical classification framework was developed to diagnose cytomegalovirus status using the catalog of TCR beta chain sequences. A later analysis assigned V and J genes by comparing TCR nucleotide sequences with IMGT/GENE-DB human TR gene sequences. A later analysis assigned CDR3 sequences and most-parsimonious VDJ recombination scenarios with the TCRdist pipeline. In a later analysis, each TCR beta chain was defined by its CDR3 amino acid sequence together with its V-gene family, and reads lacking a unique V-gene family were excluded. In a later analysis, a few hundred highly shared, low-generation-probability nucleotide sequences were removed to address suspected cross-contamination and a sequencing artifact. In a later analysis, a clonal expansion index for each public chain was calculated from normalized within-repertoire ranks of inferred template counts. In a later analysis, generation probabilities were computed using a VDJ recombination model fitted to out-of-frame rearrangements, and the results were checked against IGoR. In a later analysis, hypergeometric tests were used to score TCR-TCR, TCR-HLA and TCR-CMV co-occurrence, with a repertoire-size bias correction applied to TCR pairs. In a later analysis, false discovery rates were estimated by permuting HLA or CMV assignments 20 times. In a later analysis, co-occurring TCRs were grouped using DBSCAN, and TCRdist sequence similarity was added for clustering within HLA-allele-positive subsets. Co-occurrence clustering excluded repertoires with fewer than 30,000 or more than 120,000 public chains, plus five with anomalous nucleotide sharing. TCRdb holds this immuneACCESS table with in-frame rearrangements only. Some clones are missing; in checked studies, unresolved V genes explain under half, and the rest has no known cause. Clonal size and the V and J genes are those of that table, whereas D and trimming came from the DNA. A total of 95,000 to 100,000 clones appear in this sample, 65% to 85% of them only once. 10% of the sample comes from the top ten.

Reading the germline V gene gives CDR1 SGHDN and CDR2 FVKESK. Including cysteine and phenylalanine, the CDR3 has 16 amino acids. Here the CDR3 DNA is all that survives: 48 bases in frame from base 1. V loses 4 bases, J loses 4 bases, and the germline ends lie 16 bases apart. What the authors observed across the whole study: While some public TCRs were present in many individuals, most TCR sequences turned up only very rarely across donors. For the cohort, immune exposure information was limited to CMV serostatus. Assigning TCR associations to individual alleles was difficult when HLA alleles, especially DR and DQ, strongly co-occurred. In both the original and validation cohorts, the classifier was reported to diagnose cytomegalovirus status with high specificity and sensitivity. A total of roughly 160 TCR beta chains were listed by the study as associated with cytomegalovirus. Because the 87-base-pair reads could not distinguish some IMGT-functional V segments, including TRBV6-2 and TRBV6-3, those segments were excluded. V-gene and J-gene trimming of TCR beta chains was associated with a missense DCLRE1C variant in a later genetic analysis, and the association was replicated in an independent cohort. In a later analysis, the rate of TCR association differed among HLA loci, with DRB1 alleles having the most associated TCRs and HLA-C alleles having the fewest. A cluster of highly shared sequence variants was judged likely to be a technical artifact of the sequencing pipeline. According to a later analysis, parvovirus B19, influenza, CMV and Epstein-Barr virus appeared linked to several top co-occurrence clusters. Compared with the roughly 670-donor mean, donors in an Asian-associated ancestry cluster had fewer N-insertions in productive TCRs, according to a later genetic analysis. Correlated functional status among segregating V segments might be attributable to linkage disequilibrium, but an unknown experimental factor could not be ruled out. At a false discovery rate of 0.05, a later analysis linked 16,000 or so TCR beta sequences to specific HLA alleles. A further reported finding was that TCR beta sequences accurately predicted the HLA-A and HLA-B alleles for most subjects in the first cohort. The earlier analysis of 450 to 700 of the donors excluded approximately 17 rarely observed V segments, including chromosome 9 orphons, because counts were too low. In vitro tests confirmed that a few of the cytomegalovirus-associated TCR beta chains recognize cytomegalovirus antigens. According to a later analysis, most CMV-associated TCR beta chains appeared to be HLA-restricted, and the HLA associations seemed to be driven largely by CMV exposure. According to the authors, the approach could potentially be generalized to other disease states and immunological phenotypes. HLA typing was unavailable for some donors at each locus, so association tests used only the typed subset. In this cohort, only TCR beta chains were sequenced, and detectable features were limited by the absence of alpha or paired-chain data. Roughly uniform sequencing depth across donors was assumed in presence/absence analyses, although this assumption may not hold. In a later analysis, HLA-associated TCR beta chains showed more clonal expansion and lower generation probabilities than non-associated chains that were equally common. An earlier analysis of 587 of the donors showed that most TCR beta V segments appeared in productive rearrangements either about 87% or about 30% of the time, which broadly matched IMGT annotations.

The cohort comprised more than 550 healthy bone marrow donors. At the time of sampling, all cohort members were nominally healthy, though unrecorded immune exposures were likely present. The donor was CMV seronegative and was included in the group of several hundred seronegative cohort members. A peripheral blood sample was collected from each donor, and TCR beta sequencing was performed on peripheral blood mononuclear cells. The Qiagen DNeasy Blood Extraction Kit was used to extract genomic DNA from the blood cell samples. This TCR was recovered from a man aged 45-65 years in good health and CMV-seronegative. Recombination joined TRBV14 with TRBJ2-2, with TRBD2 perhaps the D gene, on 7 matching bases. The sequenced sample was PBMCs. The CDR3 in this case is CASSPSRGAVTGELFF. In nucleotide form, the sequence is TGTGCCAGCAGCCCTTCCCGGGGGGCCGTCACCGGGGAGCTGTTTTTT.